This is a list of T cell receptor beta chains from one sample in a study of T cell responses to AZD1222 COVID-19 vaccine. TCRdb's table, derived via immunoSEQ multiplex PCR, lists solely in-frame clones and lacks some. The sample contains about 97,000 clones, more than 85% of which appear only once. Sequencing was performed on peripheral blood, taken on day 0 of AZD1222 vaccination. All receptors derive from an adult in good health. Each CDR3 is given without its conserved first and last residue. Fields, in order: V gene, D gene, J gene, CDR3 protein. D genes are given only for firm matches.

TRBV25-1,TRBD2,TRBJ2-5,ASSEGSGSGETQY
TRBV18,.,TRBJ1-2,ASSFNDGLNYGYT
TRBV19,.,TRBJ2-1,ASSIGQAEANEQF
TRBV18,TRBD1,TRBJ1-5,ASSPGTVNNQPQH
TRBV7-2,TRBD1,TRBJ2-1,ASSRDRGPYNEQF
TRBV19,.,TRBJ1-1,ASGQMHEAF
TRBV7-2,TRBD2,TRBJ2-2,ASSLVAGANTGELF
TRBV19,TRBD2,TRBJ2-5,ASRDGGNQETQY
TRBV12-3/TRBV12-4,.,TRBJ1-1,ASSLEQNTEAF
TRBV7-9,.,TRBJ1-2,ASSLDWITRSGYT
TRBV7-9,.,TRBJ2-5,ASSLEAEEETQY
TRBV7-2,.,TRBJ2-3,ASSLNSPRGADTQY
TRBV6-2/TRBV6-3,TRBD1,TRBJ1-6,ASSYPGQGLMDSPLH
TRBV28,.,TRBJ2-5,ASSPLIRGARETQY
TRBV5-1,.,TRBJ1-5,ASSLYGGTGQPQH
TRBV5-1,.,TRBJ1-5,ASSLDSGADQPQH
TRBV28,TRBD1,TRBJ1-4,ASSTGLAANEKLF
TRBV6-6,.,TRBJ2-1,ASSSWTLGANEQF
TRBV5-6,.,TRBJ1-5,ASSLVGEQPQH
TRBV7-9,TRBD2,TRBJ2-5,AGGGAGGDQETQY
TRBV9,.,TRBJ2-1,ASSPPGRSYGSYNEQF
TRBV10-1,.,TRBJ2-2,ASSEWQGGIPGELF
TRBV5-8,TRBD1,TRBJ1-6,ASRDRGYNSPLH
TRBV19,TRBD1,TRBJ2-7,ASSGQATYEQY
TRBV5-1,.,TRBJ1-2,ASSLAPRRDSNYGYT
TRBV2,.,TRBJ1-5,ASSGLGAGQPQH
TRBV7-3,.,TRBJ1-1,ASSPQGLKNTEAF
TRBV3-1/TRBV3-2,.,TRBJ2-1,ASSLIQGRGEQF
TRBV5-4,TRBD1,TRBJ1-2,ASSLGTGADYGYT
TRBV7-2,TRBD1,TRBJ1-1,ASSPTGGQYTEAF
TRBV29-1,.,TRBJ1-2,SVAAGSGGGGYT
TRBV6-5,TRBD2,TRBJ2-1,ASSYPTGGTNEQF
TRBV10-3,TRBD2,TRBJ2-7,AITPLAGSYEQY
TRBV18,TRBD1,TRBJ1-6,ASSPRGQVSNSPLH
TRBV5-6,TRBD2,TRBJ2-3,ASSWPRGLEGQY
TRBV19,.,TRBJ2-7,ASSIGRAGYEQY
TRBV2,.,TRBJ1-4,ASREGSGQGEKLF
TRBV5-4,.,TRBJ2-2,ASSPKAGQTGELF
TRBV2,.,TRBJ2-2,ASSRDGNTGELF
TRBV14,TRBD2,TRBJ2-7,ASRSSGRAGEQY
TRBV6-2/TRBV6-3,.,TRBJ1-2,ASSYQGVDGYT
TRBV4-3,.,TRBJ1-4,ASSQVGSSNREKLF
TRBV28,.,TRBJ2-2,ASSGGWTGELF
TRBV5-1,TRBD2,TRBJ2-1,ASSLSLAGNEQF
TRBV25-1,.,TRBJ1-2,ASSESGVLGYT
TRBV5-1,.,TRBJ2-5,ASSLFGSQDRQETQY
TRBV6-5,.,TRBJ2-3,ASSPTPSTDTQY
TRBV2,.,TRBJ2-7,ASSQGPSISYEQY
TRBV6-6,TRBD1,TRBJ2-1,ASSYRGEQF
TRBV12-3/TRBV12-4,.,TRBJ2-7,ASSQVSYEQY
TRBV7-2,.,TRBJ1-6,ASSLEGARRSPLH
TRBV21-1,.,TRBJ2-7,ASSPGSYEQY
TRBV5-1,.,TRBJ2-1,ASSGGTDMQF
TRBV18,.,TRBJ2-3,ASSPGQVTDTQY
TRBV3-1/TRBV3-2,.,TRBJ1-2,ASSQELLGYT
TRBV7-6,TRBD2,TRBJ2-2,ASSKQRGENTGELF
TRBV28,.,TRBJ2-7,ASSLPPGTTIRGGEQY
TRBV3-1/TRBV3-2,.,TRBJ1-2,ASSPDRWSTNYGYT